This TCR beta chain was documented in a study of patients and donors after allogeneic stem cell transplantation. This clonotype was picked up many times. TCRdb re-analysed the RT-PCR reads in MiXCR, keeping a single row per CDR3 protein. The table has about 960,000 distinct CDR3 sequences, roughly 18% seen once; the top ten hold roughly 6%. Trimming removed 3 bases from V and 1 base from J, with 9 bases in between. The CDR3 is made up of 14 amino acids. Per the germline V gene, CDR1 is KGHSH and CDR2 is LQKENI. The source of this sequence is a human donor who was either an allogeneic HSCT recipient or a stem cell or donor lymphocyte infusion donor (not recorded which). It is not recorded whose cells these are; they may come from a transplant donor. Sequencing used blood, either unsorted or a sorted T cell fraction (not recorded which). The V call is TRBV18, the J call TRBJ1-1, with D possibly matching TRBD1 (6 bases). The CDR3 nucleotides read TGTGCCAGCTCACCGTCGACAGGGAACACTGAAGCTTTCTTT. Its translation: CASSPSTGNTEAFF.